Given below is one T cell receptor (beta chain) in context. The sample originates from a study of blood T cell repertoires in COVID-19. Study details: Material from acute and convalescent COVID-19 was sourced from the United States, Italy and Spain. T cells, B-cell-depleted T cells, or PBMCs supplied cDNA or gDNA.

Original data processing: Cell counts per sample came from amplifying reference gene primers. Clones were sequenced by immunoSEQ multiplex PCR, and TCRdb holds only the in-frame ones, with some missing. V and J calls and clone size are given by that table; D and trimming were obtained from the DNA. The sample yields about 72,000 clones, approximately 85% seen once. The germline CDR1 and CDR2 sequences are MNHEY and SVGEGT. Trimming removed 5 bases from V and 2 bases from J; junction bases left unmatched: 8. The CDR3 runs to 16 residues. The sequence derives from a man aged 50 or older with acute or convalescent COVID-19. The sample was peripheral blood. The gene calls are TRBV6-2 or TRBV6-3 and TRBJ2-5; 10 bases are shared with TRBD1. This CDR3 is CASSAGTGVRQETQYF. As DNA, the CDR3 is TGTGCCAGCAGTGCCGGGACAGGGGTACGTCAAGAGACCCAGTACTTC.